These 21 T cell receptor beta chains were sequenced from one sample in a study of cytomegalovirus exposure and HLA in healthy donors. 60 Vbeta and 13 Jbeta primers were used in PCR. The repertoire was sequenced with immunoSEQ multiplex PCR; TCRdb's copy has only in-frame clones and lacks some. The sample yields 75,000 to 100,000 clones, 55% to 75% seen once. The sample comprised PBMCs. These receptors originate from a man in his fifties or sixties in good health and CMV-seronegative.

CDR3: CASSVDGSGTDTQYF. As DNA, the CDR3 is TGTGCCAGCAGCGTAGATGGTAGCGGGACAGATACGCAGTATTTT. The V gene is TRBV9, the J gene TRBJ2-3; TRBD2 agrees at 7 bases. CDR1 is SGDLS, CDR2 YYNGEE, per germline. The CDR3 consists of 15 residues. With 0 bases clipped from V and 3 bases from J, the junction kept 4 bases outside the gene matches.

A few counts support this clone. The rearrangement uses TRBV7-3 and TRBJ1-2; D unresolved. The CDR3 extends over 11 amino acids. V was trimmed by 1 base and J by 12 bases, leaving 9 bases between them. CDR1 and CDR2 from the germline V gene are SGHTA and FQGTGA. Here the CDR3 reads CASSLSGGDTF. In nucleotides, the CDR3 is TGTGCCAGCAGCTTAAGCGGTGGTGACACCTTC.

This clone occurred once. CDR3 protein: CASSLGGGGFVEEKLFF. The CDR3 region has the DNA TGTGCCAGCAGTCTGGGTGGAGGGGGCTTTGTCGAGGAAAAACTGTTTTTT. V usage is TRBV28 and J usage is TRBJ1-4, with 7 bases fitting TRBD1. The CDR3 runs 17 residues. The V segment lost 5 bases and the J segment 8 bases; nucleotides outside the gene matches: 17. Germline CDR1 reads MDHEN; CDR2 reads SYDVKM.

This clone was counted a few times. The V and J genes are TRBV11-2 and TRBJ2-7; 10 bases line up with TRBD2. This CDR3 has 18 residues. Germline CDR1 and CDR2: SGHAT and FQNNGV. V gave up 3 bases and J gave up 2 bases; unmatched junction bases: 13. The CDR3 bases are TGTGCCAGCAGCTTCGAGCGGGAGGGGGACCGCTTCCCCTACGAGCAGTACTTC. Protein product: CASSFEREGDRFPYEQYF.

This chain joins TRBV11-3 and TRBJ2-5, with D unresolved. Trimming removed 5 bases from V and 3 bases from J, with 7 bases in between. The CDR3 spans 12 residues. Germline CDR1 is SGHNT and CDR2 is YENEEA. This CDR3 reads CASSVIKETQYF. Here the CDR3 DNA reads TGTGCCAGCAGCGTAATTAAAGAGACCCAGTACTTC.

Here the CDR3 DNA reads TGTGCCAGCAGCTTAGATCGTCGGGGAGTTTCAAATGAGCAGTTCTTC. This gives the protein CASSLDRRGVSNEQFF. This rearrangement joins TRBV11-3 to TRBJ2-1; possibly TRBD2 for D (5 bases). The V gene lost 0 bases and the J gene lost 7 bases, with 16 bases spanning the gap. The CDR3 spans 16 residues. Germline V CDR1 and CDR2: SGHNT, YENEEA.

The rearrangement links TRBV11-3 to TRBJ2-1, with 8 bases lining up with TRBD2. This CDR3 has 15 residues. V gave up 5 bases and J gave up 2 bases; unmatched junction bases: 5. Germline lookup yields CDR1 SGHNT and CDR2 YENEEA. The CDR3 region is CASSVVAGTYNEQFF. The CDR3 DNA reads TGTGCCAGCAGCGTAGTAGCGGGGACCTACAATGAGCAGTTCTTC.

This clone was seen a few times. The chain carries TRBV2 and TRBJ1-1; TRBD1 matches at 7 bases. CDR1 SNHLY and CDR2 FYNNEI come from the germline V gene. V lost 7 bases, J lost 2 bases, and 16 bases stayed unmatched. The CDR3 has 17 residues. CDR3: CASTKERLTGSNTEAFF. The CDR3 DNA reads as TGTGCCAGCACTAAAGAAAGGTTGACAGGGAGTAACACTGAAGCTTTCTTT.

The chain carries TRBV19 and TRBJ2-7, with TRBD2 identical over 9 bases. CDR3 size: 14 residues. V trimming: 3 bases; J trimming: 4 bases; junction bases outside the gene matches: 4. The germline V gene encodes CDR1 LNHDA and CDR2 SQIVND (reference sequence). Written as DNA, the CDR3 is TGTGCCAGTAGTATGGCTAGCGGGACTTACGAGCAGTACTTC. Amino acid sequence: CASSMASGTYEQYF.

This chain uses TRBV5-4 with TRBJ2-7, with 7 nucleotides matching TRBD1. Trimming took 4 bases from V and 2 from J; bases not matched to a gene: 6. The CDR3 covers 14 residues. Germline CDR1 SGHNT, CDR2 YYREEE (reference sequence). This CDR3 reads CASSGDRTTYEQYF. Written as DNA, the CDR3 is TGTGCCAGCAGCGGGGACAGAACAACCTACGAGCAGTACTTC.

The gene calls are TRBV25-1 and TRBJ2-7; perhaps TRBD1 as D (5 bases). Trimming shortened V by 3 bases and J by 5 bases, and 17 bases separated the two germline ends. Germline loops: CDR1 MGHDK, CDR2 SYGVNS. The CDR3 sequence is 15 residues long. The CDR3 nucleotides read TGTGCCAGCAGTGAGGTTCGGCAGGGTAGACACGAGCAGTACTTC. Translation: CASSEVRQGRHEQYF.

The chain recombines TRBV7-9 with TRBJ1-5; the D is unclear. The V gene's germline CDR1 is SEHNR and CDR2 FQNEAQ (reference sequence). Trimming removed 5 bases from V and 0 bases from J, with 11 bases in between. The CDR3 spans 15 residues. In DNA, the CDR3 is TGTGCCAGCAGCCGGGGAGGGATTAGCAATCAGCCCCAGCATTTT. Its translation is CASSRGGISNQPQHF.

V is TRBV6-4 and J is TRBJ2-3; the match to TRBD2 covers 9 bases. Trimming removed 2 bases from V and 0 bases from J; junction bases left unmatched: 3. The CDR3 covers 16 residues. The V gene's germline CDR1 is MRHNA and CDR2 SNTAGT. CDR3 bases: TGTGCCAGCAGTGACAATAGCGGGGGTAGCACAGATACGCAGTATTTT. The encoded protein is CASSDNSGGSTDTQYF.

The V gene is TRBV6-6, the J gene TRBJ1-5, with 8 positions matching TRBD1. This CDR3 comprises 15 residues. J was trimmed by 1 base and V by 5 bases; bases with no gene match: 4. CDR1 MNHNY and CDR2 SVGAGI come from the germline V gene (reference sequence). As DNA, the CDR3 is TGTGCCAGCAGTGCAGGGGGCCTCAGCAATCAGCCCCAGCATTTT. It is translated as CASSAGGLSNQPQHF.

This sequence joins TRBV11-1 and TRBJ2-7, with no clear D. This CDR3 spans 13 amino acids. CDR1 and CDR2 from the germline V gene are SGHAT and FQDESV (reference sequence). V shed 5 bases and J shed 0 bases, with 8 bases lying between them. The CDR3: CASSPPLSYEQYF. The CDR3, as DNA: TGTGCCAGCAGCCCCCCCCTCTCCTACGAGCAGTACTTC.

V and J are TRBV5-6 and TRBJ2-3, with 8 bases matching TRBD2. The germline gives CDR1 SGHDT, CDR2 YYEEEE. The CDR3 is made up of 12 amino acids. Trimming cost V 7 bases and J 9 bases; bases outside gene matches: 7. For the CDR3, the DNA is TGTGCCAGCGGCCTGTCTAGCGGGACGCAGTATTTT. Encoded protein: CASGLSSGTQYF.

The rearrangement uses TRBV10-2 and TRBJ2-6, with 8 nucleotides matching TRBD1. The CDR3 is 16 residues long. Germline V gene lookup returns CDR1 WSHSY and CDR2 SAAADI. V dropped 3 bases and J dropped 2; count of bases not matched to a gene: 3. The CDR3 protein is CASSDPQGAGANVLTF. In nucleotides, the CDR3 is TGCGCCAGCAGTGATCCACAGGGGGCTGGGGCCAACGTCCTGACTTTC.

The V and J genes are TRBV5-6 and TRBJ1-1; 7 bases map to TRBD1. Germline CDR1 and CDR2: SGHDT and YYEEEE. The J segment lost 11 bases and the V segment lost 3 bases, leaving 7 bases of the junction unmatched. This CDR3 comprises 12 residues. CDR3 amino acids: CASSSLQGSAFF. In DNA, the CDR3 is TGTGCCAGCAGCTCCCTACAGGGGAGCGCTTTCTTT.

J is TRBJ2-5 and V is TRBV7-7, with TRBD2 matching over 13 bases. Germline lookup yields CDR1 SSHAT and CDR2 FNYEAQ (reference sequence). The CDR3 has 16 amino acids. V lost 1 base, J lost 2 bases, and 1 base stayed unmatched. CDR3: CASSLVGLAGQETQYF. In DNA form, the CDR3 reads TGTGCCAGCAGCTTAGTGGGACTAGCGGGACAAGAGACCCAGTACTTC. Full variable domain (outside the CDR3, taken from reference TRBV7-7 and TRBJ2-5): GAGVSQSPRYKVTKRGQDVTLRCDPISSHATLYWYQQALGQGPEFLTYFNYEAQPDKSGLPSDRFSAERPEGSISTLTIQRTEQRDSAMYRCASSLVGLAGQETQYFGPGTRLLVL.

Only a few counts were recorded for this clone. The rearrangement joins TRBV7-2 to TRBJ2-7; tentatively, D is TRBD2 (5 bases). In germline, CDR1 is SGHTA, CDR2 FQGNSA. There are 15 residues in the CDR3. The germline V and J ends were trimmed by 1 base and 2 bases, with 12 bases remaining between them. In nucleotides, the CDR3 is TGTGCCAGCAGCTTAGGGACGGGGAGTCCCTACGAGCAGTACTTC. It yields the protein CASSLGTGSPYEQYF.

By share, this clone counts as medium-sized. The rearrangement links TRBV19 to TRBJ2-3, with unresolved D. CDR3 length equals 13 residues. Trimming cost V 11 bases and J 1 base, with 13 bases left between them. Germline values: CDR1 LNHDA, CDR2 SQIVND (reference sequence). The CDR3 DNA follows: TGTGCCTCCGAGGTACTCGGCACAGATACGCAGTATTTT. This sequence encodes CASEVLGTDTQYF.